This T cell receptor beta chain emerged from a study of PD-1 blockade in classical Hodgkin lymphoma. The protocol was immunoSEQ multiplex PCR, while the TCRdb copy is restricted to in-frame clones and leaves out a portion. The data contain fewer than 40,000 clones, approximately 90% of them singletons. General study results and limits: Compared with healthy donors, newly diagnosed patients reportedly showed lower baseline TCR diversity. Why the repertoires differ is still unclear, perhaps disease activity or prior therapy.

As regards this clone: Its antigen is currently unknown.

Time point described: newly diagnosed, previously untreated cHL patient sample. Magnetic negative selection of thawed PBMCs was the method by which CD4+ T cells were purified. For comparison, PBMCs from newly diagnosed, untreated classical Hodgkin lymphoma were used. The CDR3 is 17 amino acids. Germline V gene data show CDR1 as SGHAT and CDR2 as FQNNGV. Deletions cut 8 bases from V and 3 bases from J, with 22 bases between. Input material: CD4+ T cells from blood. The chain carries TRBV11-2 and TRBJ2-2; D is uncertain. This clonotype was obtained from a human donor with classical Hodgkin lymphoma. As DNA, the CDR3 is TGTGCCAGCTCGGTTGGGCAGACCAACCGCCACACCGGGGAGCTGTTTTTT. Its translation is CASSVGQTNRHTGELFF.